These T cell receptor beta chains were read from a single sample in a study of CD8 T cells in ankylosing spondylitis. TCRdb fed the 5' RACE reads into MiXCR, producing one record per CDR3 protein. Seen here are hundreds of thousands of distinct CDR3 sequences, 20% to 30% observed once, and the top ten hold approximately 6.6%. Specimen: blood, either unsorted or a sorted T cell fraction (not recorded which). The receptors were sampled from a male donor with ankylosing spondylitis or in good health (not recorded which). CDR3s include the opening cysteine and the closing phenylalanine or tryptophan. The D gene is left open where the match is weak. Clone sizes are given selectively: once, few, many, or a class where the clone is expanded.

TGCAGTGCTAGAGACCCCTCGGGGACAGGAGTCTCTGAAGCTTTCTTT	CSARDPSGTGVSEAFF	TRBD1	TRBJ1-1	TRBV20-1	.
TGTGCCAGCAGCTTGATCGGCAGGGAAAGGACAGATACGCAGTATTTT	CASSLIGRERTDTQYF	.	TRBJ2-3	TRBV5-5	few
TGCAGCACTCAGAGTAGGAAGTACAATGAGCAGTTCTTC	CSTQSRKYNEQFF	.	TRBJ2-1	TRBV20-1	many
TGTGCCAGCAGTCTACGGACAGCTGGGGCCAACGTCCTGACTTTC	CASSLRTAGANVLTF	.	TRBJ2-6	TRBV12-3/TRBV12-4	.
TGTGTTAGCAGTTACTCCGAGACTAGCGGGAGAGTCTCAGATACGCAGTATTTT	CVSSYSETSGRVSDTQYF	TRBD2	TRBJ2-3	TRBV6-5	.
TGCGCCAGCAGCTTGAGCGTAGCCACCGGGGAGCTGTTTTTT	CASSLSVATGELFF	.	TRBJ2-2	TRBV5-1	.
TGCGCCAGCAGCTTGGCAGCCGGAAGCTCCTACGAGCAGTACTTC	CASSLAAGSSYEQYF	.	TRBJ2-7	TRBV5-1	many
TGTGCCAGCAGTTTACGAGGGGCGGGAGACCCCTCCGAGCAGTACTTC	CASSLRGAGDPSEQYF	TRBD2	TRBJ2-7	TRBV12-3/TRBV12-4	many
TGCAGTGCTAGAGATTCGTCGTCCGGAATGCAGTTCTTC	CSARDSSSGMQFF	.	TRBJ2-1	TRBV20-1	many
TGTGCCGGACAAAGAAGGGAGAACACTGAAGCTTTCTTT	CAGQRRENTEAFF	.	TRBJ1-1	TRBV10-3	few
TGCAGTACCAGGGCGTCTAGCACAGATACGCAGTATTTT	CSTRASSTDTQYF	.	TRBJ2-3	TRBV20-1	many
TGCGCCAGCAGCCACCTGACAGGGGGGAACACCGGGGAGCTGTTTTTT	CASSHLTGGNTGELFF	TRBD1	TRBJ2-2	TRBV5-1	.
TGCAGTGCGGAGACAGGGAAGGGGACTGAAGCTTTCTTT	CSAETGKGTEAFF	TRBD1	TRBJ1-1	TRBV20-1	few
TGTGCCAGCAGTCCGTCCAAGACAGGGTCGGGTGAAAAACTGTTTTTT	CASSPSKTGSGEKLFF	TRBD1	TRBJ1-4	TRBV6-1	.
TGTGCCAGCAGCTTGGACGGAGGGGGCTCCTACAATGAGCAGTTCTTC	CASSLDGGGSYNEQFF	.	TRBJ2-1	TRBV7-2	many
TGCGCCAGCAGCCAACCGGGACAGGGGAGCACAGATACGCAGTATTTT	CASSQPGQGSTDTQYF	TRBD1	TRBJ2-3	TRBV4-3	many
TGTGCCAGCAGCCCGACGGACAGGCCATGGCAGTTCTTC	CASSPTDRPWQFF	TRBD1	TRBJ2-1	TRBV9	.
TGTGCCAGCGGCCGTAATCTGGCGGCGGGAAGCTCTGGGGCCAACGTCCTGACTTTC	CASGRNLAAGSSGANVLTF	.	TRBJ2-6	TRBV4-2	.
TGTGCCAGCAGCTTGGGGACCACAAGCGCCGGGGAGCTGTTTTTT	CASSLGTTSAGELFF	.	TRBJ2-2	TRBV7-9	.
TGTGCCAGCATGGGCGGGGGCAGAATGAACACTGAAGCTTTCTTT	CASMGGGRMNTEAFF	.	TRBJ1-1	TRBV6-1	.
TGTGCCAGCAGTTCCGGTAGCGGGCGGAGAGAGCAGTTCTTC	CASSSGSGRREQFF	TRBD2	TRBJ2-1	TRBV12-3/TRBV12-4	.
TGTGCCAGCAGTTACCCCGGGACAGGGGGCTTGGAGACCCAGTACTTC	CASSYPGTGGLETQYF	TRBD1	TRBJ2-5	TRBV6-5	few
TGTGCCAGCAGTCCGACCTATGGCTACACCTTC	CASSPTYGYTF	.	TRBJ1-2	TRBV12-3/TRBV12-4	.
TGTGCCACCCGTCGCGGGGTCTCCTACGAGCAGTACTTC	CATRRGVSYEQYF	.	TRBJ2-7	TRBV6-1	.
TGCAGCGTTGTGGCCCGCGGGGCCTACAATGAGCAGTTCTTC	CSVVARGAYNEQFF	.	TRBJ2-1	TRBV29-1	many
TGCGCCAGCAGCTTGGTCGGCGGAAAAATGAACACTGAAGCTTTCTTT	CASSLVGGKMNTEAFF	.	TRBJ1-1	TRBV5-1	.
TGTGCCATCAGTGAGTCAAACAGGGTATTCGGCTACACCTTC	CAISESNRVFGYTF	.	TRBJ1-2	TRBV10-3	many
TGCAGCGTTGCTGTTTCTGGAGAGACCCAGTACTTC	CSVAVSGETQYF	.	TRBJ2-5	TRBV29-1	.
TGCAGTGCAGAGGACGGCTACGAGCAGTACTTC	CSAEDGYEQYF	.	TRBJ2-7	TRBV20-1	many
TGCAGTGCTAGATCCGGGAGGAATGAGCAGTTCTTC	CSARSGRNEQFF	TRBD2	TRBJ2-1	TRBV20-1	.
TGTGCCAGCAGTCAAACGGGACAAGGGGGGGGAAACACTGAAGCTTTCTTT	CASSQTGQGGGNTEAFF	.	TRBJ1-1	TRBV6-1	many
TGTGCCAGCAGTCCAGGACTAGCGGGACACGAGCAGTACTTC	CASSPGLAGHEQYF	TRBD2	TRBJ2-7	TRBV12-3/TRBV12-4	.
TGTGCCAGCAGTGGGGGAAGGACAGAGCGCCAAGACGAGCAGTACTTC	CASSGGRTERQDEQYF	.	TRBJ2-7	TRBV28	many
TGTGCCAGCAGCCAAGGTCCGGCGGGAGCCGGAAACAATGAGCAGTTCTTC	CASSQGPAGAGNNEQFF	TRBD2	TRBJ2-1	TRBV3-1	many
TGTGCCAGCAGTTCGATGAGACAGGGGACCACTGAAGCTTTCTTT	CASSSMRQGTTEAFF	TRBD1	TRBJ1-1	TRBV6-2/TRBV6-3	.
TGTGCCAGCAGAGGACTAGGCCGGTCGCAGTATTTT	CASRGLGRSQYF	TRBD2	TRBJ2-3	TRBV6-5	.
TGCAGTGCTATCTTCGCCGGGGAGCTGTTTTTT	CSAIFAGELFF	.	TRBJ2-2	TRBV20-1	.
TGCAGTGCTAGATGGGGGGCGCGGGCTACTGAAGCTTTCTTT	CSARWGARATEAFF	.	TRBJ1-1	TRBV20-1	.
TGTGCCTTCAGTTTTGGGTTGCGGGACCTGGTTGGCACAGATACGCAGTATTTT	CAFSFGLRDLVGTDTQYF	.	TRBJ2-3	TRBV3-1	.
TGTGCCAGTCAAGGTGGTGGGGGCAATCAGCCCCAGCATTTT	CASQGGGGNQPQHF	.	TRBJ1-5	TRBV19	few
TGTGCCAGCCGACCGGGACTAGCGGGAGGGGTGAACACCGGGGAGCTGTTTTTT	CASRPGLAGGVNTGELFF	TRBD2	TRBJ2-2	TRBV6-1	.
TGCAGCGTTGACTCGGTCTGGCTGAGTGAGCAGTTCTTC	CSVDSVWLSEQFF	.	TRBJ2-1	TRBV29-1	few
TGCGCCAGCAGCCCAAGGGAATCCTACGAGCAGTACTTC	CASSPRESYEQYF	.	TRBJ2-7	TRBV4-1	many
TGTGCCATCAGCGAGGCCCCCGACAATGAGCAGTTCTTC	CAISEAPDNEQFF	.	TRBJ2-1	TRBV10-3	.
TGTGCCAGCAGCAAAGGGGTTGGCGGGGAAACTAACAATGAGCAGTTCTTC	CASSKGVGGETNNEQFF	.	TRBJ2-1	TRBV5-4	many